This T cell receptor beta chain was sequenced in a study of blood T cell repertoires in COVID-19. Some clones are missing from TCRdb's copy, which holds only in-frame ones; the method was immunoSEQ multiplex PCR. Of tens of thousands of clones listed, more than 80% were seen once; the top ten hold 5.1%. Trimming took 1 base from V and 1 from J; bases not matched to a gene: 2. In germline, CDR1 is SGHTA, CDR2 FQGTGA. The CDR3 is made up of 15 amino acids. The sample comprised peripheral blood. The chain combines TRBV7-3 with TRBJ2-3; 7 positions match TRBD2. This sequence originates from an elderly man with acute or convalescent COVID-19. CDR3 sequence: CASSLMAGGTDTQYF. CDR3 nucleotides: TGTGCCAGCAGCTTAATGGCGGGGGGCACAGATACGCAGTATTTT.